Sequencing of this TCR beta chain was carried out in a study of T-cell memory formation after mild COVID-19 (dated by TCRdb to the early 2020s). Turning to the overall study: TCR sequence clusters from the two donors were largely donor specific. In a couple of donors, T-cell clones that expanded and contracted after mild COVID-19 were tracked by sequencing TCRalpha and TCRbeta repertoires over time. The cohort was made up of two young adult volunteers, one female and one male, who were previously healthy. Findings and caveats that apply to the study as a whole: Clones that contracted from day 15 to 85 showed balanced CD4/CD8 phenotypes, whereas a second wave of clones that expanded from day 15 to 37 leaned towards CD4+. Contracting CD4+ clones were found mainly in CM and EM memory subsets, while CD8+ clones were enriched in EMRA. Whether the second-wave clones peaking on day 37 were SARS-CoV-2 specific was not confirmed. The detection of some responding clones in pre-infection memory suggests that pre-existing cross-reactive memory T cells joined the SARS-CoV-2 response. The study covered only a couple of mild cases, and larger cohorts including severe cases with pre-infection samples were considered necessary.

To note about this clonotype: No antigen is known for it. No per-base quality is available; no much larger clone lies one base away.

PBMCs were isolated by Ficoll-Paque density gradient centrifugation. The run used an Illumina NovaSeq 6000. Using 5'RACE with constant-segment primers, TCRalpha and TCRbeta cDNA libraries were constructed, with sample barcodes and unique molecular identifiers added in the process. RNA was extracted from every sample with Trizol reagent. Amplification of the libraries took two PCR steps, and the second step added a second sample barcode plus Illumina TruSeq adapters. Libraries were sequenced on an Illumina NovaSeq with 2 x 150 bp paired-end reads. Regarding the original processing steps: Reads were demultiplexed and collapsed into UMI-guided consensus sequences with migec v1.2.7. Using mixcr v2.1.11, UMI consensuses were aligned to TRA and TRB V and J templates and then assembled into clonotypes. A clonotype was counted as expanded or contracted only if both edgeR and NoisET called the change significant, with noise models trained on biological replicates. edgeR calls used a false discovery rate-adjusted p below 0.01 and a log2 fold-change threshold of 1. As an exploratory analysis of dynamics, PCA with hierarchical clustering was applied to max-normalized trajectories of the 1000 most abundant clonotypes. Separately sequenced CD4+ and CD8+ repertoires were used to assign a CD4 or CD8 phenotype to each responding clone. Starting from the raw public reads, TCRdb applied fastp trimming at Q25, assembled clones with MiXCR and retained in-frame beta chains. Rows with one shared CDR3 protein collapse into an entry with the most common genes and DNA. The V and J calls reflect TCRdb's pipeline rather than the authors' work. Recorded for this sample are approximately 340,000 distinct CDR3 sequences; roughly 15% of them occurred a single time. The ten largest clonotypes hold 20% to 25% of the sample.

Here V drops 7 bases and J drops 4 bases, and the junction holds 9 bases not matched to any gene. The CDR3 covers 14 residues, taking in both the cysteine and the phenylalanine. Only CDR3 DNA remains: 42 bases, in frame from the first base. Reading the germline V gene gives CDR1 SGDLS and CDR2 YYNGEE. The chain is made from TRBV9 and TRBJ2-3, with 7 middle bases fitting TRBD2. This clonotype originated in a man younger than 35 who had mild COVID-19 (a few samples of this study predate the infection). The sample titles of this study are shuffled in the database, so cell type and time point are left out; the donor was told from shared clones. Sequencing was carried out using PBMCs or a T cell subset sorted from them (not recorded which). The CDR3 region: CASGQRGVADTQYF. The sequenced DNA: TGTGCCAGCGGCCAGCGGGGAGTGGCAGATACGCAGTATTTT. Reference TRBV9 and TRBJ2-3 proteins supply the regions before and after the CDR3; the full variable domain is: DSGVTQTPKHLITATGQRVTLRCSPRSGDLSVYWYQQSLDQGLQFLIQYYNGEERAKGNILERFSAQQFPDLHSELNLSSLELGDSALYFCASGQRGVADTQYFGPGTRLTVL.